The rows below give T cell receptor beta chains drawn from one sample of a study of blood T cell repertoires in COVID-19. This table comes from immunoSEQ multiplex PCR, and its TCRdb copy is limited to in-frame clones, with some not included. Among about 250,000 clones, 85% to 90% were seen once, and the ten largest hold approximately 1.6%. Sequencing input: PBMCs or T cells enriched from blood (not recorded which). The receptors here all came from a man in his forties or fifties who had recovered from COVID-19. The CDR3 runs from the conserved cysteine through the conserved F or W. Fields, in order: J gene, clone size, D gene, CDR3 length, V gene, CDR3 DNA, CDR3 protein. A D gene is named only where the DNA matches it firmly. Expanded clones get a size class; other rows say once, few or many, or leave the size out.

TRBJ1-4 | - | - | 14 | TRBV5-6 | TGTGCCAGCAGCTTGGATCTCCGGAATGAAAAACTGTTTTTT | CASSLDLRNEKLFF
TRBJ2-7 | - | TRBD1 | 14 | TRBV4-1 | TGCGCCAGCAGCCTGGGGGACAGGGCCTACGAGCAGTACTTC | CASSLGDRAYEQYF
TRBJ2-7 | - | - | 16 | TRBV23-1 | TGCGCCAGCAGTCAGATTAAACAGGGACCAACCTACGAGCAGTACTTC | CASSQIKQGPTYEQYF
TRBJ2-3 | - | TRBD1 | 16 | TRBV4-3 | TGCGCCAGCAGCCAAGAGGACAGGGGAGGGGTCGATACGCAGTATTTT | CASSQEDRGGVDTQYF
TRBJ2-1 | - | - | 14 | TRBV6-5 | TGTGCCAGCAGTTACTCGACTTATTACAATGAGCAGTTCTTC | CASSYSTYYNEQFF
TRBJ1-5 | - | - | 13 | TRBV7-4 | TGTGCCACTCCACTAAGGTCCAATCAGCCCCAGCATTTT | CATPLRSNQPQHF
TRBJ1-4 | - | TRBD1 | 13 | TRBV2 | TGTGCCAACGGACAGGGTCTTAATGAAAAACTGTTTTTT | CANGQGLNEKLFF
TRBJ2-7 | - | TRBD1 | 12 | TRBV6-5 | TGTGCCTGCCAGGGGGAGTCCTACGAGCAGTACTTC | CACQGESYEQYF
TRBJ1-2 | - | - | 14 | TRBV11-2 | TGTGCCAGCAGTCCCGAGAGGGTCTGGGGTGGCTACACCTTC | CASSPERVWGGYTF
TRBJ2-1 | - | - | 14 | TRBV7-9 | TGTGCCAGCAGCACACTCCCGCGGTCGGGTGAGCAGTTCTTC | CASSTLPRSGEQFF
TRBJ1-4 | - | TRBD1 | 17 | TRBV7-8 | TGTGCCAGCAGAATAGGGCGCCAGGGGGCCACTAATGAAAAACTGTTTTTT | CASRIGRQGATNEKLFF
TRBJ1-1 | - | TRBD1 | 17 | TRBV30 | TGTGCCTGGAGTGTACGCGTCGGGACAGGGGGCCTTTCGAAAGCTTTCTTT | CAWSVRVGTGGLSKAFF
TRBJ2-7 | few | TRBD2 | 15 | TRBV5-6 | TGTGCCAGCAGCTTGGTTACGGGAGGCTTGTACGAGCAGTACTTC | CASSLVTGGLYEQYF
TRBJ2-7 | - | - | 18 | TRBV5-5 | TGTGCCAGCAGCCGTCAGACCTCCACAGGGCGTGGAACCTACGAGCAGTACTTC | CASSRQTSTGRGTYEQYF
TRBJ1-1 | - | - | 13 | TRBV3-1/TRBV3-2 | TGTGCCAGCATTACTAGTGGGAACACTGAAGCTTTCTTT | CASITSGNTEAFF
TRBJ2-2 | - | TRBD2 | 17 | TRBV11-3 | TGTGCCAGCAGCTTCGATTGGGGAGGGCAATTCACCGGGGAGCTGTTTTTT | CASSFDWGGQFTGELFF
TRBJ1-5 | - | - | 14 | TRBV30 | TGTGCCTGGAGTTCAGGGGCGGGCAATCAGCCCCAGCATTTT | CAWSSGAGNQPQHF
TRBJ1-3 | - | - | 13 | TRBV2 | TGTGCCAGCAGTCAGGGGAGTGGAAACACCATATATTTT | CASSQGSGNTIYF
TRBJ1-1 | - | TRBD1 | 13 | TRBV7-9 | TGTGCCAGCAGCCGACACAGGGGGCCTGAAGCTTTCTTT | CASSRHRGPEAFF
TRBJ2-3 | once | TRBD2 | 16 | TRBV5-1 | TGCGCCAGCAGCTTCGTCACTAGCGGGGTCACAGATACGCAGTATTTT | CASSFVTSGVTDTQYF
TRBJ1-1 | - | - | 14 | TRBV27 | TGTGCCAGCAGTTTAAGAGCTCATAACACTGAAGCTTTCTTT | CASSLRAHNTEAFF
TRBJ2-1 | - | - | 13 | TRBV11-3 | TGTGCCAGCAGCGTTAGTCCGGTCAATGAGCAGTTCTTC | CASSVSPVNEQFF
TRBJ2-3 | - | TRBD2 | 15 | TRBV4-1 | TGCGCCAGCAGCCAAGATCCTAGCGGGAGGAATACGCAGTATTTT | CASSQDPSGRNTQYF
TRBJ2-5 | once | - | 12 | TRBV29-1 | TGCAGCGTTCGCGAGTACCAAGAGACCCAGTACTTC | CSVREYQETQYF
TRBJ2-5 | - | - | 11 | TRBV20-1 | TGCAGTTACCAAGGAGGGGAGACCCAGTACTTC | CSYQGGETQYF
TRBJ1-6 | - | - | 15 | TRBV5-8 | TGTGCCAGCAGCTTGTGGGACGGGAGGGGTTCACCCCTCCACTTT | CASSLWDGRGSPLHF
TRBJ2-1 | - | - | 14 | TRBV11-1 | TGTGCCAGCAGCCCGCTAATAAGTACCGATGAGCAGTTCTTC | CASSPLISTDEQFF
TRBJ2-5 | - | - | 13 | TRBV4-1 | TGCGCCAGCAGCCAAGCACAGCAAGAGACCCAGTACTTC | CASSQAQQETQYF
TRBJ1-5 | - | TRBD1 | 15 | TRBV2 | TGTGCCAGCAGTACAGGGGGCTATATCAATCAGCCCCAGCATTTT | CASSTGGYINQPQHF